This TCR beta chain was identified during a study of cytomegalovirus exposure and HLA in healthy donors. Study-wide results and caveats: CMV serostatus was the sole immune exposure data available. Later on, an analysis showed TCR association rates differing by HLA locus, with DRB1 the most and HLA-C the fewest.

Note on this clone: Its antigen is unidentified.

Primers for the PCR totalled 60 Vbeta and 13 Jbeta. The assay was immunoSEQ multiplex PCR, and TCRdb's table has in-frame clones only and misses some. The sample lists some 100,000 clones; 74% were seen once. The germline V gene encodes CDR1 ENHRY and CDR2 SYGVKD. The CDR3 runs 14 residues. With 3 bases removed from V and 1 base from J, the gap between germline ends came to 6 bases. V and J are TRBV10-3 and TRBJ2-2; D gene ambiguous. The sequencing input was PBMCs. This clonotype originated in a human donor in good health. The CDR3 bases are TGTGCCATCAGTGAAGTCGGGAACACCGGGGAGCTGTTTTTT. Its protein product is CAISEVGNTGELFF.